One sample yielded the 10 T cell receptor beta chains listed below, sequenced in a study of identical twins. A single record per CDR3 protein comes from TCRdb applying MiXCR to the 5' RACE reads. The data hold under 250,000 distinct CDR3 sequences, with about 7.5% observed a single time. These sequences were also reported in another study, on yellow fever vaccine responses in identical twins.

Sequencing was done on a sample of memory (CD45RO+) T cells sorted from blood. These receptors all come from a woman aged 18-30 years in good health.

This clonotype was detected a few times. The chain has TRBV7-3 and TRBJ2-2, with D unclear. Trimming shortened V by 0 bases and J by 2 bases, and 7 bases separated the two germline ends. The CDR3 runs 15 residues. Germline lookup yields CDR1 SGHTA and CDR2 FQGTGA. The CDR3 loop is CASSLTATNTGELFF. The CDR3 DNA is TGTGCCAGCAGCTTAACGGCCACTAACACCGGGGAGCTGTTTTTT.

This clonotype was observed a handful of times. V usage is TRBV28 and J usage is TRBJ1-5, with a weak D call TRBD1 (5 bases). V gave up 6 bases and J gave up 4 bases, with 7 bases separating them. Germline assignment: CDR1 MDHEN and CDR2 SYDVKM. The CDR3 loop spans 12 amino acids. The CDR3 is CASRSGNQPQHF. The CDR3 coding sequence is TGTGCCAGCAGGTCAGGGAATCAGCCCCAGCATTTT.

The chain employs TRBV5-1 and TRBJ2-5; TRBD2 matches at 7 bases. V was clipped by 5 bases and J by 1 base; unmatched bases: 8. The length of the CDR3 is 15 residues. The germline V gene has CDR1 SGHRS and CDR2 YFSETQ. DNA of the CDR3: TGCGCCAGCAGTATCCTGGGGGGGGTCCAAGAGACCCAGTACTTC. Encoded protein: CASSILGGVQETQYF.

This clonotype was counted only a few times. The chain links TRBV6-2 or TRBV6-3 to TRBJ1-5; unclear D gene. Trimming took 2 bases from V and 1 from J, leaving 3 bases between them. The CDR3 loop spans 13 amino acids. Germline-derived CDR1 and CDR2 are MNHEY and SVGEGT. The CDR3 spells CASSYRSNQPQHF. The DNA of the CDR3 is TGTGCCAGCAGTTACAGGAGCAATCAGCCCCAGCATTTT.

In this sample, this clonotype turned up a few times. This chain uses TRBV20-1 with TRBJ2-2; D not certain. Trimming removed 5 bases at V and 0 bases at J, with 10 bases between. The CDR3 spans 14 residues. The germline V gene has CDR1 DFQATT and CDR2 SNEGSKA (reference sequence). The CDR3 is CSARWVANTGELFF. The CDR3 nucleotides read TGCAGTGCTCGTTGGGTCGCGAACACCGGGGAGCTGTTTTTT.

The V gene is TRBV6-6, the J gene TRBJ1-5; no firm D call. The CDR3 is 13 amino acids. CDR1 is MNHNY and CDR2 is SVGAGI in the germline V gene (reference sequence). Trimming stripped 6 bases from V and 9 bases from J, with 15 bases between. CDR3 residues: CASRPQIEGPQHF. The CDR3 nucleotides are TGTGCCAGCAGACCACAGATAGAGGGGCCCCAGCATTTT.

The chain combines TRBV6-1 with TRBJ2-7; a possible D gene is TRBD2 (6 bases). This CDR3 region has 14 residues. V gave up 6 bases and J gave up 1 base, with 13 bases separating them. CDR1 and CDR2 from the germline V gene are MNHNS and SASEGT. The CDR3 DNA sequence: TGTGCCAGCAGGGCCGGGAGTTCTTCCTACGAGCAGTACTTC. Amino acid sequence: CASRAGSSSYEQYF.

This clonotype occurred a few times. This chain connects TRBV20-1 to TRBJ2-3, with TRBD2 matching over 7 bases. The germline gives CDR1 DFQATT, CDR2 SNEGSKA (reference sequence). There are 15 residues in the CDR3. V lost 6 bases to trimming and J lost 0 bases; unmatched junction nucleotides: 9. The CDR3 spells CSAPSSGTSTDTQYF. The CDR3 DNA reads TGCAGTGCCCCCTCTAGCGGAACTAGCACAGATACGCAGTATTTT.

This clonotype was detected only a few times. This chain links TRBV28 with TRBJ1-6; D may be TRBD1 (6 bases). Trimming removed 1 base from V and 7 bases from J, with 11 bases in between. This CDR3 spans 15 amino acids. Germline values: CDR1 MDHEN, CDR2 SYDVKM. CDR3 bases: TGTGCCAGCAGTTTATACCAGGGGACAAATTCACCCCTCCACTTT. As protein: CASSLYQGTNSPLHF.

CDR3 loop: CSASPTSSFQNIQYF. The CDR3 DNA reads as TGCAGTGCTAGCCCGACTAGCAGTTTCCAAAACATTCAGTACTTC. This rearrangement joins TRBV20-1 to TRBJ2-4; 7 nucleotides align to TRBD2. V shed 3 bases and J 5 bases; nucleotides not matched to a gene: 10. CDR3 length: 15 residues. CDR1 is DFQATT, CDR2 SNEGSKA, per germline (reference sequence).